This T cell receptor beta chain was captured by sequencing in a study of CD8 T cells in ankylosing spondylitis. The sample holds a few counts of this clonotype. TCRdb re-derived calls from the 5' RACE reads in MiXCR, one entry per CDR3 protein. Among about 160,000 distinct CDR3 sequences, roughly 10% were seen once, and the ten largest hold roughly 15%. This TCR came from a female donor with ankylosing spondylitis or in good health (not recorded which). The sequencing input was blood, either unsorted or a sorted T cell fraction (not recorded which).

The CDR3 here is CSARDIDRGGYEQYF. DNA for the CDR3: TGCAGTGCTAGAGATATCGACAGGGGTGGCTACGAGCAGTACTTC. The gene calls are TRBV20-1 and TRBJ2-7; 8 positions agree with TRBD1. Germline V CDR1 and CDR2: DFQATT, SNEGSKA (reference sequence). The length of the CDR3 is 15 residues. After removal of 0 bases from V and 3 bases from J, the junction contained 7 bases not matched to a gene.